This TCR beta chain was recorded in a study of Tregs in tolerant kidney transplant recipients. Study in general: The nonmyeloablative bone marrow transplants came from related graft donors, with transient mixed chimerism.

This CDR3 is 12 amino acids long. Germline CDR1 is SGHAT and CDR2 is FQDESV (reference sequence). V dropped 5 bases and J dropped 14; count of bases not matched to a gene: 11. Notes on the study in general: Donor-specific Treg expansion exceeded global Treg expansion in tolerant patients, suggesting antigen drive. Nucleotide sequences could not be compared across some patients' samples due to primer changes.

For this clone: Its target is not known.

Produced via immunoSEQ multiplex PCR; TCRdb's table is partial and in-frame only. The table lists about 100,000 clones, over 85% of them singletons. The specimen was CD4+ T cells from blood, collected before the transplant. The V call is TRBV11-1, the J call TRBJ1-1, with 7 bases identical to TRBD1. The TCR was taken from a human donor who received a combined kidney and bone marrow transplant. CDR3 in amino acids: CASSQGQASLFF. The DNA of the CDR3 is TGTGCCAGCAGCCAAGGACAGGCGAGTCTCTTCTTT.